A single sample is the source of the 4 T cell receptor beta chains below, sequenced in a study of cytomegalovirus exposure and HLA in healthy donors. Use of 60 Vbeta and 13 Jbeta primers characterized the PCR. Using immunoSEQ multiplex PCR, the repertoire was profiled, and TCRdb retains in-frame clones only, with some absent. The listing contains about 130,000 clones. Sequencing used PBMCs. All receptors come from a woman aged 40-49 years in good health and CMV-seropositive.

This rearrangement joins TRBV27 to TRBJ2-1; D possibly corresponds to TRBD2 (6 bases). Trimming left V 5 bases short and J 3 bases short, with 17 bases between. The CDR3 consists of 16 residues. The germline gives CDR1 MNHEY, CDR2 SMNVEV (reference sequence). Here the CDR3 reads CASSAPLAGLYNEQFF. CDR3 bases: TGTGCCAGCAGTGCCCCTCTGGCGGGACTCTACAATGAGCAGTTCTTC.

The chain employs TRBV10-1 and TRBJ2-2; D perhaps matches TRBD2 (6 bases). Germline lookup yields CDR1 WNHNN and CDR2 SYGVQD (reference sequence). V was clipped by 11 bases and J by 1 base, with 11 bases between them. There are 13 residues in the CDR3. The CDR3 region is CAVASENTGELFF. CDR3 bases: TGCGCCGTGGCTAGCGAGAACACCGGGGAGCTGTTTTTT.

The chain links TRBV6-9 to TRBJ2-4, with D possibly TRBD2 on 6 matching bases. CDR3 length: 8 amino acids. Looked up from germline, CDR1 is MNHGY and CDR2 is SVAAGI. Between the trimmed V and J ends, which lost 11 bases and 15 bases, there was a span of 11 bases. The CDR3 reads CARERGYF. CDR3 nucleotides: TGTGCCCGGGAGAGAGGGTACTTC.

As to this clone: Germline is not matched at one junction end, which may reflect a read error. The sample carries other DNA sequences with the same CDR3. The chain employs TRBV30 and TRBJ1-3; TRBD1 aligns across 10 bases. The length of the CDR3 is 17 residues. Germline values: CDR1 GTSNPN, CDR2 SVGIG (reference sequence). The CDR3 here is CAWSVRDRGLSGNTIYF. The CDR3 region has the DNA TGCGCCTGGAGTGTACGGGACAGGGGACTCTCTGGAAACACCATATATTTT.